The clone carrying this T cell receptor beta chain was seen at least ten times. Alongside a J-beta primer mix, a sample-barcoded 5' primer served in a second PCR lasting roughly 6 to 11 cycles. CDR3-containing paired-end reads numbering at least 2.5 million came from each sample. TCRdb fed the 5' RACE reads into MiXCR, producing one record per CDR3 protein. The sample consists of 250,000 to 300,000 distinct CDR3 sequences, 27% of them appearing once. Germline V CDR1 and CDR2: SNHLY, FYNNEI. Trimming removed 7 bases from V and 2 bases from J, with 15 bases in between. The CDR3 sequence is 14 residues long. Investigators took around 10 milliliters of peripheral blood from every donor. This entry belongs to a study of blood T cells in healthy people across ages.

The chain links TRBV2 to TRBJ2-7; no firm D call. This receptor was taken from a woman between 65 and 79 years old in good health. The sequenced sample was blood. The CDR3 loop reads CASKNRKAAYEQYF. The CDR3 DNA reads as TGTGCCAGCAAGAACAGAAAGGCCGCCTACGAGCAGTACTTC.